Below are 19 T cell receptor beta chains sequenced from a single sample in a study of T-cell memory formation after mild COVID-19. TCRdb reprocessed the 5' RACE reads with MiXCR, giving one entry per CDR3 protein. The data show under 300,000 distinct CDR3 sequences, around 10% seen once. The sample taken for sequencing was PBMCs or a T cell subset sorted from them (not recorded which). All receptors derive from a man aged 18 to 29 who had mild COVID-19 (a few samples of this study predate the infection). Cell type and time point are not known.

This clonotype appeared a few times. V usage is TRBV25-1 and J usage is TRBJ2-2; D uncertain. The germline V gene has CDR1 MGHDK and CDR2 SYGVNS. V was shortened by 4 bases and J by 7 bases, with 10 bases between the two germline ends. The CDR3 runs 13 residues. The CDR3 coding sequence is TGTGCCAGCAGTGCCTTATTTGGCGGGGAGCTGTTTTTT. This codes for CASSALFGGELFF. Complete variable domain (other parts from reference TRBV25-1 and TRBJ2-2): EADIYQTPRYLVIGTGKKITLECSQTMGHDKMYWYQQDPGMELHLIHYSYGVNSTEKGDLSSESTVSRIRTEHFPLTLESARPSHTSQYLCASSALFGGELFFGEGSRLTVL.

V gene TRBV5-1 combines with J gene TRBJ1-2; 9 bases are a match to TRBD1. V lost 0 bases to trimming and J lost 6 bases; unmatched junction nucleotides: 3. CDR1 SGHRS and CDR2 YFSETQ come from the germline V gene. This CDR3 is built from 14 residues. The CDR3 DNA is TGCGCCAGCAGCTTGGTGACAGGGGGACATGGCTACACCTTC. Its translation: CASSLVTGGHGYTF.

This clonotype was seen only a few times. The chain uses TRBV5-1 and TRBJ2-3; the D gene is possibly TRBD1 (5 bases). Trimming took 0 bases from V and 4 from J, leaving 9 bases between them. Germline CDR1 reads SGHRS; CDR2 reads YFSETQ. The CDR3 loop spans 14 amino acids. The CDR3 loop is CASSLVEGADTQYF. Here the CDR3 DNA reads TGCGCCAGCAGCTTGGTAGAAGGGGCAGATACGCAGTATTTT.

This clonotype turned up a few times. V is TRBV5-1 and J is TRBJ2-7; no firm D call. The CDR3 contains 13 residues. V gave up 0 bases and J gave up 5 bases, with 9 bases separating them. The germline CDR1 and CDR2 sequences are SGHRS and YFSETQ. The CDR3 protein is CASSLDPGHEQYV. CDR3 coding DNA: TGCGCCAGCAGCTTGGACCCCGGCCACGAGCAGTACGTC.

This clonotype was seen a single time. One end of the junction fails to match germline, which may point to a read error. The chain is built from TRBV4-3 and TRBJ2-2, with D maybe TRBD2 (5 bases). This CDR3 has 16 amino acids. The germline V gene has CDR1 LGHNA and CDR2 YSLEER. The CDR3 nucleotides read TGCGCCAGCAGCCAGGAGACTCACGGGAACACCGGTGAGCTGTTTTTT. Amino acid sequence: CASSQETHGNTGELFF.

The chain has TRBV7-9 and TRBJ1-5; D gene ambiguous. This CDR3 comprises 15 residues. Between the trimmed V and J ends, which lost 4 bases and 1 base, there was a span of 11 bases. In germline, CDR1 is SEHNR, CDR2 FQNEAQ (reference sequence). This CDR3 reads CASSSTDGSNQPQHF. The CDR3, as DNA: TGTGCCAGCAGCTCAACAGATGGCAGCAATCAGCCCCAGCATTTT. Supplemented by reference TRBV7-9 and TRBJ1-5, the full variable domain reads DTGVSQNPRHKITKRGQNVTFRCDPISEHNRLYWYRQTLGQGPEFLTYFQNEAQLEKSRLLSDRFSAERPKGSFSTLEIQRTEQGDSAMYLCASSSTDGSNQPQHFGDGTRLSIL.

This clonotype came up many times. V gene TRBV24-1 combines with J gene TRBJ2-5; no definite D call. CDR3 length: 14 residues. Germline CDR1 and CDR2: KGHDR and SFDVKD. V dropped 0 bases and J dropped 5 bases, with 9 bases sitting between them. The CDR3 DNA is TGTGCCACCAGTGATTTGCGAAGCGTTGAGACCCAGTACTTC. Translated, it gives CATSDLRSVETQYF.

This clonotype was counted only a few times. This chain connects TRBV20-1 to TRBJ2-3; 8 bases fit TRBD2. Trimming removed 5 bases from V and 6 bases from J; junction bases left unmatched: 10. Germline lookup yields CDR1 DFQATT and CDR2 SNEGSKA (reference sequence). The CDR3 is 14 amino acids. For the CDR3, the DNA is TGCAGTGCTGACTTAGCGGGGAAAAAGGATACGCAGTATTTT. Translation gives CSADLAGKKDTQYF.

This clonotype has a handful of counts. This rearrangement joins TRBV5-1 to TRBJ1-2; TRBD1 aligns across 8 bases. The CDR3 spans 15 residues. The V segment lost 2 bases and the J segment 8 bases; nucleotides outside the gene matches: 11. Germline values: CDR1 SGHRS, CDR2 YFSETQ. The CDR3 bases are TGCGCCAGCAGCTTCGACCACAGGGGGTTAGGCGGCTACACCTTC. Its protein is CASSFDHRGLGGYTF. The entire variable domain, with the rest obtained from reference TRBV5-1 and TRBJ1-2, is as follows: KAGVTQTPRYLIKTRGQQVTLSCSPISGHRSVSWYQQTPGQGLQFLFEYFSETQRNKGNFPGRFSGRQFSNSRSEMNVSTLELGDSALYLCASSFDHRGLGGYTFGSGTRLTVV.

This clonotype has only a few counts. V is TRBV18 and J is TRBJ2-6, with 8 bases that match TRBD1. CDR3 size: 17 residues. V was clipped by 6 bases and J by 1 base; unmatched bases: 8. The germline V gene encodes CDR1 KGHSH and CDR2 LQKENI. The CDR3 here is CASSPGTGPSGANVLTF. The CDR3 DNA sequence: TGTGCCAGCTCGCCCGGGACAGGACCTTCTGGGGCCAACGTCCTGACTTTC.

The sample holds a few counts of this clonotype. V usage is TRBV9 and J usage is TRBJ2-1; a possible D gene is TRBD2 (6 bases). Germline V gives CDR1 SGDLS, CDR2 YYNGEE. The CDR3 extends over 14 amino acids. Trimming removed 0 bases from V and 10 bases from J, with 14 bases in between. The CDR3 reads CASSVAVAGREQFF. In nucleotides, the CDR3 is TGTGCCAGCAGCGTAGCTGTGGCCGGGAGAGAGCAGTTCTTC.

The CDR3 DNA follows: TGTGCCTGGGGGGACAGGTTATACTCTGGGGCCAACGTCCTGACTTTC. Translated: CAWGDRLYSGANVLTF. V usage is TRBV30 and J usage is TRBJ2-6, with 8 nucleotides matching TRBD1. Germline V gene lookup returns CDR1 GTSNPN and CDR2 SVGIG (reference sequence). V trimming: 5 bases; J trimming: 0 bases; junction bases outside the gene matches: 6. CDR3 size: 16 residues. The full variable domain, rest sourced from reference TRBV30 and TRBJ2-6, is SQTIHQWPATLVQPVGSPLSLECTVEGTSNPNLYWYRQAAGRGLQLLFYSVGIGQISSEVPQNLSASRPQDRQFILSSKKLLLSDSGFYLCAWGDRLYSGANVLTFGAGSRLTVL.

This clonotype came up a few times. Sequence at one end of the junction differs from germline and may be a read error. This rearrangement joins TRBV7-9 to TRBJ1-1; D unresolved. Germline CDR1 SEHNR, CDR2 FQNEAQ (reference sequence). This CDR3 is built from 14 residues. DNA for the CDR3: TGTGCCAGCAGCTTAGGGAGTATGAAGACTGAAGCTTTCTTT. This sequence encodes CASSLGSMKTEAFF.

The J gene is TRBJ1-1, the V gene TRBV20-1; 7 bases map to TRBD1. J was trimmed by 3 bases and V by 4 bases; bases with no gene match: 8. CDR3 size: 14 residues. CDR1 and CDR2 from the germline V gene are DFQATT and SNEGSKA (reference sequence). CDR3: CSAKGDSTHTEAFF. The CDR3 DNA is TGCAGTGCTAAAGGGGACAGCACGCACACTGAAGCTTTCTTT.

This clonotype came up many times. This chain joins TRBV11-1 and TRBJ2-1; perhaps D is TRBD1 or TRBD2 (5 bases each). CDR1 is SGHAT, CDR2 FQDESV, per germline (reference sequence). This CDR3 spans 16 amino acids. Trimming cost V 5 bases and J 9 bases, with 23 bases left between them. The CDR3 here is CASSPTGPLLGGEQFF. The CDR3, as DNA: TGTGCCAGCAGCCCCACTGGACCTCTCCTTGGGGGTGAGCAGTTCTTC. The complete variable domain, with remaining parts taken from reference TRBV11-1 and TRBJ2-1, reads EAEVAQSPRYKITEKSQAVAFWCDPISGHATLYWYRQILGQGPELLVQFQDESVVDDSQLPKDRFSAERLKGVDSTLKIQPAELGDSAMYLCASSPTGPLLGGEQFFGPGTRLTVL.

This clonotype appeared a few times. CDR3 loop: CSVDVGIEQYF. The CDR3 coding sequence is TGCAGCGTTGATGTCGGTATCGAGCAGTACTTC. The chain uses TRBV29-1 and TRBJ2-7; D is undetermined. The CDR3 sequence is 11 residues long. Per germline, CDR1 SQVTM and CDR2 ANQGSEA. V lost 3 bases and J 6 bases, leaving 9 bases between the germline ends.

This clonotype has just a few counts. The chain couples TRBV9 to TRBJ1-3; D is uncertain. There are 12 residues in the CDR3. V lost 4 bases and J 2 bases, leaving 4 bases between the germline ends. The germline CDR1 and CDR2 sequences are SGDLS and YYNGEE. The DNA for the CDR3 is TGTGCCAGCAGCTCGACTGGAAACACCATATATTTT. It encodes CASSSTGNTIYF. Full variable domain (missing parts from reference TRBV9 and TRBJ1-3): DSGVTQTPKHLITATGQRVTLRCSPRSGDLSVYWYQQSLDQGLQFLIQYYNGEERAKGNILERFSAQQFPDLHSELNLSSLELGDSALYFCASSSTGNTIYFGEGSWLTVV.

This clonotype was detected a few times. The gene calls are TRBV9 and TRBJ2-3, with D perhaps assigned TRBD1 or TRBD2 (5 bases each). The CDR3 consists of 13 residues. V was pared by 3 bases and J by 6 bases, with 11 bases between. Germline assignment: CDR1 SGDLS and CDR2 YYNGEE. The chain's CDR3 is CASSGGMRDTQYF. In DNA form, the CDR3 reads TGTGCCAGCAGCGGGGGGATGAGGGATACGCAGTATTTT.

This clonotype was seen only a few times. This sequence joins TRBV5-1 and TRBJ1-1; D not certain. The V end lost 0 bases, the J end lost 0 bases, and 9 bases lay between the germline ends. This CDR3 spans 15 amino acids. The germline V gene has CDR1 SGHRS and CDR2 YFSETQ. The CDR3 is CASSLVRGMNTEAFF. CDR3 sequence (DNA): TGCGCCAGCAGCTTGGTTCGGGGAATGAACACTGAAGCTTTCTTT.